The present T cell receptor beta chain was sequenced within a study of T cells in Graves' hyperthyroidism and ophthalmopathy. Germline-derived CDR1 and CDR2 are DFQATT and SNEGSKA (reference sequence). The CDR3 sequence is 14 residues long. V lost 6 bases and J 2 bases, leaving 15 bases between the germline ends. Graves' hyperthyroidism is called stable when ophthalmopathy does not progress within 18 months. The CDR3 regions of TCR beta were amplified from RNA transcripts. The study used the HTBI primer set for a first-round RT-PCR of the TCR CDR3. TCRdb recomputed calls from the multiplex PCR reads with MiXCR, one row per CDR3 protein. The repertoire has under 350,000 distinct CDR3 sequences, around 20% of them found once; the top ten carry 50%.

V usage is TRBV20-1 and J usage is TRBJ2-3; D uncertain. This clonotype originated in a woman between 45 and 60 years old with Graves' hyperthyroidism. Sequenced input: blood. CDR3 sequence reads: CSASTRYFTDTQYF. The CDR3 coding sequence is TGCAGTGCCTCAACCCGTTACTTCACAGATACGCAGTATTTT.